This passage covers 12 T cell receptor beta chains from one sample sequenced in a study of response to subunit inactivated influenza vaccine. TCRdb itself ran the RT-PCR reads through MiXCR, one entry per CDR3 protein. The sample records more than 400,000 distinct CDR3 sequences, more than 7% being singletons. The sample consisted of PBMCs from blood, taken around 25 months after vaccination. Receptors were obtained from a man between 45 and 75 years old who received an inactivated influenza vaccine.

This clonotype was picked up many times. The chain carries TRBV29-1 and TRBJ1-4; D is possibly TRBD1 (6 bases). The CDR3 is 14 amino acids. CDR1 and CDR2 from the germline V gene are SQVTM and ANQGSEA. Trimming removed 8 bases from V and 8 bases from J, with 21 bases in between. The CDR3, as DNA: TGCAGCAATAACCTGGGGGGCGCGGAAGAAAAACTGTTTTTT. It specifies CSNNLGGAEEKLFF.

This clonotype was counted between two and nine times. J is TRBJ1-5 and V is TRBV6-5, with a weak D call TRBD1 (5 bases). With 5 bases removed from V and 6 bases from J, the gap between germline ends came to 14 bases. This CDR3 is built from 14 residues. Germline CDR1 is MNHEY and CDR2 is SVGAGI. Here the CDR3 DNA reads TGTGCCAGCAGTACTTCAGGGTTGGGTCAGCCCCAGCATTTT. It codes for CASSTSGLGQPQHF.

This clonotype has a count of ten or more. The chain links TRBV24-1 to TRBJ2-1, with a tentative D call TRBD1 (5 bases). Germline V CDR1 and CDR2: KGHDR, SFDVKD. The ends were cut back, 3 bases at V and 0 bases at J, with 17 bases in the middle. The CDR3 is 18 amino acids. In DNA, the CDR3 is TGTGCCACCAGTGATACGTGGGGCGGAAGAAGCTCCTACAATGAGCAGTTCTTC. Protein product: CATSDTWGGRSSYNEQFF.

This clonotype was detected ten times or more. DNA of the CDR3: TGTGCCAGCAGTTTATCAGGGGAAAACATTCAGTACTTC. This sequence encodes CASSLSGENIQYF. V and J are TRBV12-3 or TRBV12-4 and TRBJ2-4; TRBD1 might be the D (6 bases). V lost 2 bases and J 5 bases, leaving 7 bases between the germline ends. This CDR3 spans 13 amino acids.

This clonotype was seen ten or more times. This chain connects TRBV29-1 to TRBJ2-7, with 12 bases lining up with TRBD2. CDR1 and CDR2 (germline): SQVTM, ANQGSEA. The ends lost 3 bases at V and 6 bases at J; junction bases unmatched: 3. The CDR3 has 13 amino acids. The CDR3 sequence is CSVETSGRSEQYF. CDR3 coding DNA: TGCAGCGTTGAGACTAGCGGGAGATCCGAGCAGTACTTC.

This clonotype was found many times. The chain combines TRBV5-1 with TRBJ2-7; 7 bases are a match to TRBD1. J gave up 3 bases and V 0 bases, and 3 bases lay outside the gene matches. The CDR3 loop spans 14 amino acids. CDR1 and CDR2 (germline): SGHRS, YFSETQ. For the CDR3, the DNA is TGCGCCAGCAGCTTGGCTGGACAGGACTACGAGCAGTACTTC. This codes for CASSLAGQDYEQYF.

The chain carries TRBV6-2 or TRBV6-3 and TRBJ2-1; D gene uncertain. This CDR3 has 12 residues. V lost 5 bases, J lost 10 bases, and 12 bases lay in between. Germline V CDR1 and CDR2: MNHEY, SVGEGT. CDR3 DNA sequence: TGTGCCAGCAGTACACGGACGTACGAGCAGTTCTTC. Translation: CASSTRTYEQFF.

The chain carries TRBV28 and TRBJ1-4; D might be TRBD1 (6 bases). The germline V and J ends were trimmed by 3 bases and 5 bases, with 25 bases remaining between them. The CDR3 is made up of 19 amino acids. Germline CDR1 is MDHEN and CDR2 is SYDVKM. DNA of the CDR3: TGTGCCAGCAGTTTCGTTATCAGGGGCGGCGGACAGTTAAATGAAAAACTGTTTTTT. It translates to CASSFVIRGGGQLNEKLFF. Combining the CDR3 with reference TRBV28 and TRBJ1-4 gives the whole variable domain DVKVTQSSRYLVKRTGEKVFLECVQDMDHENMFWYRQDPGLGLRLIYFSYDVKMKEKGDIPEGYSVSREKKERFSLILESASTNQTSMYLCASSFVIRGGGQLNEKLFFGSGTQLSVL.

There are a few counts of this clonotype. V usage is TRBV28 and J usage is TRBJ1-6; D not resolved. Trimming cost V 6 bases and J 8 bases, with 8 bases left between them. The V gene's germline CDR1 is MDHEN and CDR2 SYDVKM. The CDR3 runs 12 residues. The CDR3 loop is CASSRIDSPLHF. The CDR3, as DNA: TGTGCCAGCAGCCGGATAGATTCACCCCTCCACTTT.

This clonotype has at least ten counts. J is TRBJ2-1 and V is TRBV4-3; perhaps TRBD1 as D (5 bases). This CDR3 comprises 15 residues. Germline V lookup: CDR1 LGHNA, CDR2 YSLEER. Trimming removed 1 base at V and 9 bases at J, with 16 bases between. The DNA of the CDR3 is TGCGCCAGCAGCCAAGCCTGGGGCGTTCGTAGTGAGCAGTTCTTC. Translation: CASSQAWGVRSEQFF.

This chain connects TRBV7-3 to TRBJ2-1; D is ambiguous. This CDR3 has 13 residues. Trimming removed 3 bases at V and 8 bases at J, with 11 bases between. Germline V gene data show CDR1 as SGHTA and CDR2 as FQGTGA. The CDR3 DNA is TGTGCCAGCAGCTTCGGGCCCGAGGATGAGCAGTTCTTC. Residues: CASSFGPEDEQFF.

The V call is TRBV20-1, the J call TRBJ2-7; 11 nucleotides agree with TRBD2. With V trimmed by 0 bases and J by 3 bases, 10 bases remained unmatched. Germline CDR1 reads DFQATT; CDR2 reads SNEGSKA (reference sequence). There are 17 residues in the CDR3. The CDR3 loop is CSARESASGRTFYEQYF. The CDR3 nucleotides read TGCAGTGCTAGAGAGTCGGCTAGCGGGAGGACTTTCTACGAGCAGTACTTC.